The 32 T cell receptor beta chains below all came from one sample that was sequenced in a study of blood T cell repertoires in COVID-19. TCRdb keeps only in-frame clones here, not all; method: immunoSEQ multiplex PCR. The sample lists around 68,000 clones, roughly 91% occurring once. Material for sequencing was peripheral blood. These receptors all come from a human donor in a cohort sampled during active COVID-19.

Only a few counts were recorded for this clone. The rearrangement links TRBV15 to TRBJ2-1, with a weak D call TRBD1 (5 bases). Germline CDR1 is LNHNV and CDR2 is YYDKDF (reference sequence). The CDR3 length is 12 residues. V lost 5 bases, J lost 11 bases, and 13 bases lay in between. The CDR3 region has the DNA TGTGCCACCAGCCAAGAGTGGGGCAAGCAGTTCTTC. Protein product: CATSQEWGKQFF.

The CDR3 sequence: CASSPGQGRNEQFF. In DNA form, the CDR3 reads TGTGCCAGCAGCCCCGGACAGGGCAGGAATGAGCAGTTCTTC. The V and J genes are TRBV6-5 and TRBJ2-1; 8 bases are shared with TRBD1. From germline, CDR1 is MNHEY and CDR2 SVGAGI. V trimming: 6 bases; J trimming: 7 bases; junction bases outside the gene matches: 8. This CDR3 has 14 amino acids.

The rearrangement links TRBV28 to TRBJ2-1, with TRBD2 matching over 8 bases. Trimming at V came to 7 bases and at J to 4 bases, leaving 9 bases not matched to a gene. Germline CDR1 is MDHEN and CDR2 is SYDVKM. This CDR3 contains 15 residues. The CDR3 loop is CASKFRGGGYNEQFF. Written as DNA, the CDR3 is TGTGCCAGCAAATTTCGGGGGGGAGGGTACAATGAGCAGTTCTTC.

This sequence joins TRBV4-3 and TRBJ2-4; unclear D gene. This CDR3 spans 18 amino acids. Per the germline V gene, CDR1 is LGHNA and CDR2 is YSLEER. V lost 3 bases to trimming and J lost 0 bases, with 18 bases between them. CDR3 amino acids: CASSHQWAGVLAKNIQYF. For the CDR3, the DNA is TGCGCCAGCAGCCACCAATGGGCCGGTGTACTAGCCAAAAACATTCAGTACTTC.

J is TRBJ2-2 and V is TRBV28; 9 nucleotides agree with TRBD1. The CDR3 extends over 18 amino acids. CDR1 is MDHEN, CDR2 SYDVKM, per germline. The V segment lost 7 bases and the J segment 4 bases; nucleotides outside the gene matches: 16. The chain's CDR3 is CASTLFPGTGMGTGELFF. The CDR3 DNA reads TGTGCCAGCACCCTTTTTCCCGGGACAGGGATGGGCACCGGGGAGCTGTTTTTT.

The rearrangement uses TRBV4-1 and TRBJ2-4, with TRBD1 matching 8 bases. The CDR3 has 15 amino acids. J was trimmed by 3 bases and V by 1 base; bases with no gene match: 2. The germline gives CDR1 MGHRA, CDR2 YSYEKL. The DNA of the CDR3 is TGCGCCAGCAGCCAAGTGGGACAGGACAAAAACATTCAGTACTTC. Protein product: CASSQVGQDKNIQYF.

The chain recombines TRBV7-9 with TRBJ1-5, with a possible D match to TRBD1 (5 bases). The CDR3 sequence is 16 residues long. V lost 1 base and J 0 bases, leaving 10 bases between the germline ends. Germline CDR1 is SEHNR and CDR2 is FQNEAQ (reference sequence). CDR3 sequence (DNA): TGTGCCAGCAGCTTAGTAGGAGGGGCTAGCAATCAGCCCCAGCATTTT. Translating it yields CASSLVGGASNQPQHF.

The chain combines TRBV5-1 with TRBJ2-5; TRBD2 matches 10 bases. Germline CDR1 SGHRS, CDR2 YFSETQ. Trimming at V came to 4 bases and at J to 2 bases, leaving 8 bases not matched to a gene. The CDR3 has 16 residues. In DNA, the CDR3 is TGCGCCAGCAGCGGGGTGGCTAGCGGGGGTCAAGAGACCCAGTACTTC. Translation: CASSGVASGGQETQYF.

The CDR3, as DNA: TGTGCCAGCAGCTTATTGGGGACAGGGTACAATGAGCAGTTCTTC. Translated, it gives CASSLLGTGYNEQFF. The chain recombines TRBV7-2 with TRBJ2-1; TRBD1 matches 9 bases. CDR1 is SGHTA and CDR2 is FQGNSA in the germline V gene. J lost 4 bases, V lost 2 bases, and 3 bases had no gene match. The CDR3 is made up of 15 amino acids.

This clone occurred once. This sequence joins TRBV28 and TRBJ1-3, with D possibly being TRBD1 (5 bases). The V gene's germline CDR1 is MDHEN and CDR2 SYDVKM. The V end was cut by 5 bases, the J end by 4 bases, with 12 bases between. This CDR3 comprises 14 residues. As DNA, the CDR3 is TGTGCCAGCAGTACATACAGGAAAGGAAACACCATATATTTT. Its protein is CASSTYRKGNTIYF.

The gene calls are TRBV5-1 and TRBJ2-3; 9 bases are shared with TRBD2. V shed 4 bases and J 3 bases; nucleotides not matched to a gene: 6. CDR3 size: 15 residues. Germline V gene sequence: CDR1 SGHRS, CDR2 YFSETQ. CDR3 nucleotide sequence: TGCGCCAGCAGCGGCGGGACTAGCCGGACAGATACGCAGTATTTT. It translates to CASSGGTSRTDTQYF.

The rearrangement links TRBV5-6 to TRBJ2-1; 12 bases are a match to TRBD2. Germline-derived CDR1 and CDR2 are SGHDT and YYEEEE. The CDR3 is 19 residues long. After removal of 0 bases from V and 0 bases from J, the junction contained 7 bases not matched to a gene. DNA of the CDR3: TGTGCCAGCAGCTTGGTGGGGACTAGCGGGTATCACTCCTACAATGAGCAGTTCTTC. Its translation: CASSLVGTSGYHSYNEQFF.

This chain links TRBV11-3 with TRBJ2-3; 10 bases line up with TRBD2. With 6 bases clipped from V and 3 bases from J, the junction kept 9 bases outside the gene matches. The CDR3 spans 16 residues. The germline V gene encodes CDR1 SGHNT and CDR2 YENEEA. The CDR3 DNA reads TGTGCCAGCAGGAACCTAGCGGGAGAAGAAACAGATACGCAGTATTTT. This encodes CASRNLAGEETDTQYF.

The J gene is TRBJ2-1, the V gene TRBV5-6, with 11 bases that match TRBD2. With 0 bases clipped from V and 7 bases from J, the junction kept 9 bases outside the gene matches. CDR3 length: 17 amino acids. Germline assignment: CDR1 SGHDT and CDR2 YYEEEE. CDR3: CASSLVTSGKVLNEQFF. In DNA form, the CDR3 reads TGTGCCAGCAGCTTGGTGACTAGCGGGAAAGTCTTGAATGAGCAGTTCTTC.

This clone appeared a few times. The gene calls are TRBV6-2 or TRBV6-3 and TRBJ1-1; D might be TRBD1 (6 bases). This CDR3 has 15 residues. The V and J ends lost 5 bases and 3 bases respectively, with 16 bases between them. The V gene's germline CDR1 is MNHEY and CDR2 SVGEGT. CDR3 loop: CASSAGTRFDTEAFF. In DNA form, the CDR3 reads TGTGCCAGCAGTGCCGGGACACGGTTTGACACTGAAGCTTTCTTT.

Concerning this clone: Other DNA sequences in the same sample also yield this CDR3. This chain connects TRBV6-5 to TRBJ2-1; no clear D. This CDR3 region has 11 residues. The V gene lost 6 bases and the J gene lost 4 bases, with 4 bases spanning the gap. Germline CDR1 and CDR2: MNHEY and SVGAGI. CDR3 protein: CASSFYNEQFF. CDR3 nucleotide sequence: TGTGCCAGCAGCTTTTACAATGAGCAGTTCTTC.

The rearrangement uses TRBV19 and TRBJ2-5; TRBD1 matches 9 bases. Germline lookup yields CDR1 LNHDA and CDR2 SQIVND (reference sequence). The CDR3 spans 15 residues. J gave up 4 bases and V 4 bases, and 7 bases lay outside the gene matches. CDR3 loop: CASSTGQGSSETQYF. DNA of the CDR3: TGTGCCAGTAGTACGGGACAGGGATCATCAGAGACCCAGTACTTC.

The chain has TRBV7-9 and TRBJ1-1, with D unclear. The CDR3 totals 15 residues. Germline CDR1 reads SEHNR; CDR2 reads FQNEAQ (reference sequence). With 4 bases removed from V and 0 bases from J, the gap between germline ends came to 12 bases. CDR3: CASSSGLVMNTEAFF. CDR3 nucleotides: TGTGCCAGCAGCTCCGGACTGGTTATGAACACTGAAGCTTTCTTT.

The chain is built from TRBV10-3 and TRBJ2-5; D is ambiguous. This CDR3 contains 13 residues. Germline lookup yields CDR1 ENHRY and CDR2 SYGVKD. The V end lost 0 bases, the J end lost 4 bases, and 6 bases lay between the germline ends. The CDR3 DNA reads TGTGCCATCAGTGAGTCGCAGGTAGAGACCCAGTACTTC. Residues: CAISESQVETQYF.

The chain links TRBV27 to TRBJ2-7, with 7 nucleotides matching TRBD1. Germline V gene sequence: CDR1 MNHEY, CDR2 SMNVEV (reference sequence). The trim removed 5 bases at V and 3 bases at J, leaving 10 bases unmatched. The CDR3 has 15 residues. The CDR3 loop reads CASSPTGLTLYEQYF. The DNA of the CDR3 is TGTGCCAGCAGTCCGACAGGGCTAACTCTCTACGAGCAGTACTTC.

A single count supports this clone. The rearrangement links TRBV3-1 (or the pseudogene TRBV3-2) to TRBJ2-7; D unclear. CDR1 and CDR2 from the germline V gene are LGHDT and YNNKEL (reference sequence). This CDR3 is built from 14 residues. Trimming shortened V by 1 base and J by 0 bases, and 7 bases separated the two germline ends. CDR3 DNA: TGTGCCAGCAGCCAAGGACTGAGCTCCTACGAGCAGTACTTC. Protein sequence: CASSQGLSSYEQYF.

This chain joins TRBV14 and TRBJ1-2, with D possibly TRBD1 on 5 matching bases. Germline V gene lookup returns CDR1 SGHDN and CDR2 FVKESK. The V and J ends lost 4 bases and 5 bases respectively, with 17 bases between them. This CDR3 has 15 residues. In DNA, the CDR3 is TGTGCCAGCAGCCGGATACGGGGGTCTCGGTATGGCTACACCTTC. The encoded protein is CASSRIRGSRYGYTF.

The rearrangement links TRBV7-9 to TRBJ2-3, with 8 bases identical to TRBD2. V dropped 7 bases and J dropped 0; count of bases not matched to a gene: 6. This CDR3 is 15 amino acids long. Germline-derived CDR1 and CDR2 are SEHNR and FQNEAQ (reference sequence). The CDR3 here is CASIRTSQSTDTQYF. As DNA, the CDR3 is TGTGCCAGCATTAGGACTAGCCAAAGCACAGATACGCAGTATTTT.

The chain uses TRBV9 and TRBJ2-2; D is possibly TRBD2 (6 bases). Germline CDR1 is SGDLS and CDR2 is YYNGEE. The CDR3 contains 14 residues. Trimming took off 4 bases at V and 6 bases at J, with 13 bases between the two ends. This CDR3 is CASSLHGGAGELFF. CDR3 nucleotide sequence: TGTGCCAGCAGCCTACACGGAGGGGCCGGGGAGCTGTTTTTT.

The rearrangement uses TRBV10-2 and TRBJ2-5, with unresolved D. This CDR3 contains 15 residues. CDR1 is WSHSY, CDR2 SAAADI, per germline. Trimming left V 4 bases short and J 4 bases short, with 16 bases between. The DNA of the CDR3 is TGCGCCAGCAGTGGCAACCTCGGTTCTGTAGAGACCCAGTACTTC. This encodes CASSGNLGSVETQYF.

The rearrangement joins TRBV29-1 to TRBJ1-1; 8 positions agree with TRBD1. V dropped 4 bases and J dropped 11; count of bases not matched to a gene: 12. The CDR3 has 13 amino acids. In germline, CDR1 is SQVTM, CDR2 ANQGSEA. CDR3 coding DNA: TGCAGCGTTGCCCCCACAGGGGGAGGGGGGGCTTTCTTT. Translated, it gives CSVAPTGGGGAFF.

This chain connects TRBV5-1 to TRBJ1-3; TRBD1 matches 7 bases. The CDR3 loop spans 14 amino acids. The V and J ends lost 4 bases and 4 bases, in that order; junction bases with no gene match: 5. Germline CDR1 reads SGHRS; CDR2 reads YFSETQ. The CDR3 loop is CASSPGTEGNTIYF. CDR3 DNA sequence: TGCGCCAGCAGCCCTGGGACAGAAGGAAACACCATATATTTT.

This clone was recorded only once. The chain combines TRBV19 with TRBJ1-5, with D possibly TRBD1 on 6 matching bases. Deletions cut 3 bases from V and 0 bases from J, with 12 bases between. The CDR3 is 16 amino acids. Germline V CDR1 and CDR2: LNHDA, SQIVND (reference sequence). In nucleotides, the CDR3 is TGTGCCAGTAGTATTTCAGGGGTGTATAGCAATCAGCCCCAGCATTTT. It yields the protein CASSISGVYSNQPQHF.

The chain uses TRBV11-2 and TRBJ2-7; 7 positions match TRBD1. V was clipped by 2 bases and J by 0 bases; unmatched bases: 7. CDR3 size: 16 residues. CDR1 and CDR2 from the germline V gene are SGHAT and FQNNGV. The CDR3 coding sequence is TGTGCCAGCAGCTTAAAGTTTGGGACAGACTCCTACGAGCAGTACTTC. Translation: CASSLKFGTDSYEQYF.

The CDR3 nucleotides are TGCGCCAGCAGCCCCTTTGGGACAGCGAACACTGAAGCTTTCTTT. It specifies CASSPFGTANTEAFF. The chain uses TRBV4-1 and TRBJ1-1, with TRBD1 matching over 7 bases. Germline CDR1 is MGHRA and CDR2 is YSYEKL. The CDR3 runs 15 residues. V was pared by 4 bases and J by 1 base, with 6 bases of the junction left unmatched.

The CDR3 loop is CASSSQDSWYTEAFF. In nucleotides, the CDR3 is TGTGCCAGCAGTTCCCAGGACAGTTGGTACACTGAAGCTTTCTTT. The chain combines TRBV6-5 with TRBJ1-1, with D perhaps matching TRBD1 (6 bases). CDR3 length: 15 residues. CDR1 MNHEY and CDR2 SVGAGI come from the germline V gene. Trimming stripped 4 bases from V and 3 bases from J, with 15 bases between.

The CDR3 region is CASTDQGIRNSPLHF. CDR3 bases: TGTGCCAGCACCGACCAGGGGATCAGGAATTCACCCCTCCACTTT. The chain combines TRBV7-9 with TRBJ1-6; TRBD1 might be the D (6 bases). The ends were cut back, 7 bases at V and 7 bases at J, with 17 bases in the middle. Per germline, CDR1 SEHNR and CDR2 FQNEAQ (reference sequence). The CDR3 contains 15 residues.